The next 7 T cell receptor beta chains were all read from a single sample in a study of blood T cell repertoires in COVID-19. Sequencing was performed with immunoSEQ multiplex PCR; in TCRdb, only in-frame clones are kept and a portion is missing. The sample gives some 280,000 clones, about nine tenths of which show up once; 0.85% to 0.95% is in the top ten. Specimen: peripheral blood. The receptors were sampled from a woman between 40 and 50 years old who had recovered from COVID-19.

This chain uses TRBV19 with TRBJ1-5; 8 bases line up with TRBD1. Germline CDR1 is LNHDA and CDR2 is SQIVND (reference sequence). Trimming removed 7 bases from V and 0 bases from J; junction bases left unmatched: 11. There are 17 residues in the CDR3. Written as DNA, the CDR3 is TGTGCCAGTAACAGCATAGGACAGGGAGTTAGCAATCAGCCCCAGCATTTT. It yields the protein CASNSIGQGVSNQPQHF.

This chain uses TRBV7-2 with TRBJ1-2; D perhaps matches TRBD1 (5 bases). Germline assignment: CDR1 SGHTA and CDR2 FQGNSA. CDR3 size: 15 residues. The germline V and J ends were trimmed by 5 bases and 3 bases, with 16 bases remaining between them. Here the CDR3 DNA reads TGTGCCAGCAGCCGCTTGCGGGGCGCCGACTATGGCTACACCTTC. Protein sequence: CASSRLRGADYGYTF.

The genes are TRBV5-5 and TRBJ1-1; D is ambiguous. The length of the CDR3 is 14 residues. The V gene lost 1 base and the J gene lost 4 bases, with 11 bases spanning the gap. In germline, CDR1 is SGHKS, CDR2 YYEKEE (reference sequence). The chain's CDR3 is CASSLSGSGTEAFF. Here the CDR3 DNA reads TGTGCCAGCAGCTTGTCCGGGAGCGGCACTGAAGCTTTCTTT. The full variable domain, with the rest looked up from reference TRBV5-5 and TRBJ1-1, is DAGVTQSPTHLIKTRGQQVTLRCSPISGHKSVSWYQQVLGQGPQFIFQYYEKEERGRGNFPDRFSARQFPNYSSELNVNALLLGDSALYLCASSLSGSGTEAFFGQGTRLTVV.

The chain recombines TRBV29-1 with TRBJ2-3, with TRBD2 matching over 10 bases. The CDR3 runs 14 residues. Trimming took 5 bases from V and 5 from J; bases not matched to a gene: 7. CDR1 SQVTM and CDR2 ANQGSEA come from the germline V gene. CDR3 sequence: CSVSYLAGVDTQYF. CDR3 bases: TGCAGCGTTTCCTATCTAGCGGGAGTAGATACGCAGTATTTT.

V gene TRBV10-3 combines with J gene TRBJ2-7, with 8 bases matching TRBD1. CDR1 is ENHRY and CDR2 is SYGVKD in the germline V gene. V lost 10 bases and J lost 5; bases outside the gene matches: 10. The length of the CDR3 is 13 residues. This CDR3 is CATTPGQDHEQYF. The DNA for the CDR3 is TGTGCCACTACTCCGGGACAGGACCACGAGCAGTACTTC.

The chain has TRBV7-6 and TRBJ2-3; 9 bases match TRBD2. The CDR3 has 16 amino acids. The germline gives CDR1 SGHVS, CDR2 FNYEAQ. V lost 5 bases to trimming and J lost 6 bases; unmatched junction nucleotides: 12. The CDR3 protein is CASSNVAGGPGDTQYF. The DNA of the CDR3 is TGTGCCAGCAGCAACGTGGCGGGAGGGCCAGGGGATACGCAGTATTTT.

The CDR3 region has the DNA TGTGCCAGCAGCCCTAGCGGGAGCCACGCCGGGGAGCTGTTTTTT. Amino acids: CASSPSGSHAGELFF. This chain uses TRBV11-2 with TRBJ2-2, with TRBD2 identical over 10 bases. This CDR3 contains 15 residues. V dropped 5 bases and J dropped 6; count of bases not matched to a gene: 6. CDR1 is SGHAT, CDR2 FQNNGV, per germline.